The 13 T cell receptor beta chains presented below share a single source sample, sequenced in a study of blood T cell repertoires in COVID-19. Produced via immunoSEQ multiplex PCR; TCRdb's table is partial and in-frame only. The table includes 380,000 or so clones, roughly four fifths detected once. Sequencing used peripheral blood. Receptor source: a human donor with acute or convalescent COVID-19. The donor label of this sample is uncertain.

V usage is TRBV15 and J usage is TRBJ2-1; D is undetermined. CDR1 is LNHNV and CDR2 is YYDKDF in the germline V gene (reference sequence). This CDR3 comprises 16 residues. The V end lost 0 bases, the J end lost 3 bases, and 12 bases lay between the germline ends. CDR3 sequence: CATSRDFGSLYNEQFF. The CDR3, as DNA: TGTGCCACCAGCAGAGATTTCGGTAGCCTCTACAATGAGCAGTTCTTC.

The chain couples TRBV6-1 to TRBJ2-1, with 11 bases fitting TRBD2. CDR3 length: 15 residues. The germline gives CDR1 MNHNS, CDR2 SASEGT. Trimming took 2 bases from V and 5 from J; bases not matched to a gene: 2. CDR3 nucleotides: TGTGCCAGCAGTGAAATAGCGGGGGGGCACAATGAGCAGTTCTTC. It is translated as CASSEIAGGHNEQFF.

V is TRBV2 and J is TRBJ1-4; maybe TRBD1 (6 bases). V was trimmed by 6 bases and J by 5 bases, leaving 13 bases between them. Germline-derived CDR1 and CDR2 are SNHLY and FYNNEI. The CDR3 loop spans 14 amino acids. CDR3 loop: CASRRGGQNEKLFF. DNA of the CDR3: TGTGCCAGCAGGAGGGGGGGGCAGAATGAAAAACTGTTTTTT.

The V and J genes are TRBV10-1 and TRBJ2-7; the match to TRBD2 covers 13 bases. There are 15 residues in the CDR3. V was clipped by 6 bases and J by 4 bases; unmatched bases: 6. Germline V gene sequence: CDR1 WNHNN, CDR2 SYGVQD (reference sequence). The CDR3 DNA reads as TGCGCCAGCAGCACCGGGACTAGCGGGATTTACGAGCAGTACTTC. This gives the protein CASSTGTSGIYEQYF.

The J gene is TRBJ2-1, the V gene TRBV3-1 (or the pseudogene TRBV3-2); TRBD2 aligns across 11 bases. CDR1 is LGHDT, CDR2 YNNKEL, per germline (reference sequence). V shed 1 base and J 6 bases; nucleotides not matched to a gene: 8. The CDR3 consists of 17 residues. The CDR3 reads CASSQGLAGLGFNEQFF. DNA of the CDR3: TGTGCCAGCAGCCAAGGACTAGCGGGGTTGGGTTTCAATGAGCAGTTCTTC.

J is TRBJ1-5 and V is TRBV15; 7 bases are a match to TRBD1. This CDR3 spans 17 amino acids. The V and J ends lost 4 bases and 6 bases, in that order; junction bases with no gene match: 15. The germline gives CDR1 LNHNV, CDR2 YYDKDF (reference sequence). Written as DNA, the CDR3 is TGTGCCACCAGCAAGCGAGACAGGGCTTCCCGCGCTCAGCCCCAGCATTTT. Translating gives CATSKRDRASRAQPQHF.

This clone was observed a few times. The J gene is TRBJ2-4, the V gene TRBV10-2, with D tentatively TRBD2 (5 bases). The CDR3 has 16 residues. Deletions cut 4 bases from V and 0 bases from J, with 13 bases between. Germline loops: CDR1 WSHSY, CDR2 SAAADI. CDR3 nucleotides: TGCGCCAGCAGTGCGGGAATGGGTCTAGCCAAAAACATTCAGTACTTC. This translates into CASSAGMGLAKNIQYF.

V gene TRBV16 combines with J gene TRBJ1-1; 8 positions match TRBD1. The junction had 9 bases not matched to a gene; V was cut back by 2 bases and J by 4 bases. The CDR3 extends over 16 amino acids. Looked up from germline, CDR1 is KGHSY and CDR2 is FQNENV. The CDR3 sequence is CASSQPLGQGSTEAFF. The CDR3 DNA reads TGTGCCAGCAGCCAACCCCTAGGACAGGGTAGCACTGAAGCTTTCTTT.

J is TRBJ1-2 and V is TRBV5-1; 8 bases are shared with TRBD1. J was trimmed by 2 bases and V by 4 bases; bases with no gene match: 7. Germline CDR1 reads SGHRS; CDR2 reads YFSETQ. The CDR3 length is 15 residues. CDR3 sequence: CASSAVRQGNYGYTF. The CDR3 DNA sequence: TGCGCCAGCAGCGCCGTAAGACAGGGGAACTATGGCTACACCTTC.

On this clone: Different DNA sequences within this sample yield the same CDR3. The rearrangement uses TRBV5-1 and TRBJ2-7, with 9 bases that match TRBD2. J lost 1 base, V lost 2 bases, and 4 bases had no gene match. CDR1 and CDR2 from the germline V gene are SGHRS and YFSETQ. This CDR3 spans 15 amino acids. CDR3 sequence reads: CASSLGAGGSYEQYF. CDR3 sequence (DNA): TGCGCCAGCAGCTTAGGAGCGGGAGGTTCCTACGAGCAGTACTTC.

The genes are TRBV7-9 and TRBJ2-1, with D maybe TRBD1 (6 bases). CDR1 and CDR2 (germline): SEHNR, FQNEAQ (reference sequence). The CDR3 runs to 12 residues. Between the trimmed V and J ends, which lost 3 bases and 10 bases, there was a span of 10 bases. The CDR3 spells CASSLTGAEQFF. CDR3 coding DNA: TGTGCCAGCAGCTTGACAGGAGCCGAGCAGTTCTTC.

CDR3 residues: CASSLTVSGANVLTF. The CDR3 DNA reads as TGTGCCAGCAGCTTAACGGTCTCTGGGGCCAACGTCCTGACTTTC. V usage is TRBV7-9 and J usage is TRBJ2-6; D is unresolved. The germline V and J ends were trimmed by 2 bases and 0 bases, with 5 bases remaining between them. The CDR3 contains 15 residues. The V gene's germline CDR1 is SEHNR and CDR2 FQNEAQ (reference sequence).

The chain links TRBV24-1 to TRBJ2-1; TRBD2 agrees at 10 bases. The V gene's germline CDR1 is KGHDR and CDR2 SFDVKD. The CDR3 sequence is 18 residues long. V lost 5 bases to trimming and J lost 4 bases; unmatched junction nucleotides: 13. The CDR3 region is CATSASLGPSGGYNEQFF. DNA for the CDR3: TGTGCCACCAGTGCTTCTCTGGGGCCTAGCGGGGGTTACAATGAGCAGTTCTTC.